Listed below are T cell receptor beta chains from one sample, sequenced in a study of CD8+CD57+ T cells in acquired aplastic anemia. TCRdb re-derived calls from the reads in MiXCR, one entry per CDR3 protein. The sample comprises 200,000 to 250,000 distinct CDR3 sequences, about 37% of which are singletons, and approximately 1.2% rests with the top ten. Input material: sorted CD4+, CD8+, or CD8+CD57+ T cells (not recorded which) from PBMCs. All receptors come from a human donor in good health, serving as a control. The CDR3 runs from the conserved cysteine through the conserved F or W. The order of the fields is V gene, CDR3 length, J gene, D gene, clone size, CDR3 DNA, CDR3 protein. The D gene is left open where the match is weak. Rows give clone size only sometimes, using once, few, many, or a class for an expanded clone.

v_gene: TRBV28; len: 13; j_gene: TRBJ1-5; d_gene: .; abundance: .; CDR3nt: TGTGCCAGCAGTAGGGGTACTAATCAGCCCCAGCATTTT; CDR3aa: CASSRGTNQPQHF
v_gene: TRBV20-1; len: 14; j_gene: TRBJ2-7; d_gene: TRBD1; abundance: many; CDR3nt: TGCAGTGCTAGAGATCACAGGGGCGCTCGTGAGCAGTACTTC; CDR3aa: CSARDHRGAREQYF
v_gene: TRBV6-1; len: 13; j_gene: TRBJ1-1; d_gene: .; abundance: few; CDR3nt: TGTGCCAGCAGTGAAGTAACTATCACTGAAGCTTTCTTT; CDR3aa: CASSEVTITEAFF
v_gene: TRBV6-1; len: 14; j_gene: TRBJ2-2; d_gene: TRBD1; abundance: few; CDR3nt: TGTGCCAGCAGTCGGACAGGGAAAGCGAGGGAGCTGTTTTTT; CDR3aa: CASSRTGKARELFF
v_gene: TRBV3-1; len: 15; j_gene: TRBJ1-2; d_gene: TRBD1; abundance: .; CDR3nt: TGTGCCAGCAGCCAAGTTAGACAGGGGATCCATGGCTACACCTTC; CDR3aa: CASSQVRQGIHGYTF
v_gene: TRBV20-1; len: 14; j_gene: TRBJ2-7; d_gene: TRBD2; abundance: .; CDR3nt: TGCAGTGCTCGGAAGGGACTAGCCTCCTACGAGCAGTACTTC; CDR3aa: CSARKGLASYEQYF
v_gene: TRBV2; len: 16; j_gene: TRBJ2-7; d_gene: .; abundance: .; CDR3nt: TGTGCCAGCTCACCACTTGGGGTAGCGGTTGCCTACGGGCAGTACTTC; CDR3aa: CASSPLGVAVAYGQYF
v_gene: TRBV4-1; len: 17; j_gene: TRBJ1-5; d_gene: TRBD1; abundance: many; CDR3nt: TGCGCCAGCAGCCAGCTTCCCGGGACAGCAGTCAATCAGCCCCAGCATTTT; CDR3aa: CASSQLPGTAVNQPQHF
v_gene: TRBV29-1; len: 16; j_gene: TRBJ2-1; d_gene: TRBD2; abundance: .; CDR3nt: TGCAGCGTTGTCGGCGGGAGGGGGGTTACAGGAAATGAGCAGTTCTTC; CDR3aa: CSVVGGRGVTGNEQFF
v_gene: TRBV7-9; len: 14; j_gene: TRBJ2-3; d_gene: TRBD1; abundance: many; CDR3nt: TGTGCCAGCAGTTTTAGACAGGGTGGGAATACGCAGTATTTT; CDR3aa: CASSFRQGGNTQYF
v_gene: TRBV25-1; len: 14; j_gene: TRBJ1-2; d_gene: .; abundance: .; CDR3nt: TGTGCCAGCAGTGAATCTGGGGCGTTCTATGGCTACACCTTC; CDR3aa: CASSESGAFYGYTF
v_gene: TRBV19; len: 18; j_gene: TRBJ1-2; d_gene: .; abundance: .; CDR3nt: TGTGCCAGTAGTATTCTAAGGCCTACCGCAGGGGCTGATTATGGCTACACCTTC; CDR3aa: CASSILRPTAGADYGYTF
v_gene: TRBV9; len: 19; j_gene: TRBJ2-3; d_gene: TRBD2; abundance: .; CDR3nt: TGTGCCAGCAGCGTTGGGGTGCGGGAGGGTCCCCCTAGCACAGATACGCAGTATTTT; CDR3aa: CASSVGVREGPPSTDTQYF
v_gene: TRBV7-9; len: 14; j_gene: TRBJ1-6; d_gene: .; abundance: many; CDR3nt: TGTGCCAGCAGCTTATGGGACATGGATTCACCCCTCCACTTT; CDR3aa: CASSLWDMDSPLHF
v_gene: TRBV10-3; len: 15; j_gene: TRBJ1-1; d_gene: .; abundance: many; CDR3nt: TGTGCCATCAGTGACACCCGTATAGGGGGCACTGAAGCTTTCTTT; CDR3aa: CAISDTRIGGTEAFF
v_gene: TRBV19; len: 14; j_gene: TRBJ2-1; d_gene: .; abundance: many; CDR3nt: TGTGCCAGTAGTATAGGAGTTGGTAGGCGGGAGCAGTTCTTC; CDR3aa: CASSIGVGRREQFF